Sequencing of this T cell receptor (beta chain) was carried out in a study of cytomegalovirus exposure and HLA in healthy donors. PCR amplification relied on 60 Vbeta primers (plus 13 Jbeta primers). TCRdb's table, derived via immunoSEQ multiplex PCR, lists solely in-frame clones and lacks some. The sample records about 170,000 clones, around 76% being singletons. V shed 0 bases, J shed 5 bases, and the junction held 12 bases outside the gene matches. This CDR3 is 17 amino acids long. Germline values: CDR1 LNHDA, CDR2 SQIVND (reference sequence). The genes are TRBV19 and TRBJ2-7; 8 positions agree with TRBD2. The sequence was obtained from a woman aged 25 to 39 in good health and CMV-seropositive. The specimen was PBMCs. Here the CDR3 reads CASSIDYRPGGLDEQYF. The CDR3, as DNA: TGTGCCAGTAGTATAGATTACCGGCCGGGAGGGCTCGACGAGCAGTACTTC.